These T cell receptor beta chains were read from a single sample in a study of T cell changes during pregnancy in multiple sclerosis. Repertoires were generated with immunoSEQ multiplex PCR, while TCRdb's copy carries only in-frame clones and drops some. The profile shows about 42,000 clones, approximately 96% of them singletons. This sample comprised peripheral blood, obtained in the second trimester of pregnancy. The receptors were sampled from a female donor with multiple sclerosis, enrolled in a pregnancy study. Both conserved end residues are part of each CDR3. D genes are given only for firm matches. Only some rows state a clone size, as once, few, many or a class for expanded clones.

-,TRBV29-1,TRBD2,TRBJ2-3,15,TGCAGCGTCCGACTAGCGGGGTCTAGCACAGATACGCAGTATTTT,CSVRLAGSSTDTQYF
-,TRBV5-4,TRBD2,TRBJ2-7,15,TGTGCCAGCAGTCTCCTGCGGGGGGGCCGTCACGAGCAGTACTTC,CASSLLRGGRHEQYF
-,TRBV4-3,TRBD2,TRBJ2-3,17,TGCGCCAGCAGCCAAGATCCGGGAGGGGGGGGAACAGATACGCAGTATTTT,CASSQDPGGGGTDTQYF
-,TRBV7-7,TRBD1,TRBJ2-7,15,TGTGCCAGCAGCCCGGGACAGGGGACTTCCTACGAGCAGTACTTC,CASSPGQGTSYEQYF
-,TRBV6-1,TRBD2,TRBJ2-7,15,TGTGCCAGCAGTGAAACGGGAGGGAGCTCCTACGAGCAGTACTTC,CASSETGGSSYEQYF
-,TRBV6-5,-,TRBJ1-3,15,TGTGCCAGCAGACTAGACATGAGCGAAGGAAACACCATATATTTT,CASRLDMSEGNTIYF
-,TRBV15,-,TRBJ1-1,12,TGTGCCACCAGCAGGCGGAACACTGAAGCTTTCTTT,CATSRRNTEAFF
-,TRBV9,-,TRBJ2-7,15,TGTGCCAGCAGCGCCCTCCCTGGGGGGAATTACGAGCAGTACTTC,CASSALPGGNYEQYF
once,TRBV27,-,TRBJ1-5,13,TGTGCCAGCAGTTCCCAGATCAATCAGCCCCAGCATTTT,CASSSQINQPQHF
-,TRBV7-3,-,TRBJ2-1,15,TGTGCCAGCAGCCCGGGGTCTTTGGGAAGAAATGAGCAGTTCTTC,CASSPGSLGRNEQFF
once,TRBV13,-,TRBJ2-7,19,TGTGCCAGCAGCTTAAGGGCGTTAGGGACTCCCAATCGCGTCTACGAGCAGTACTTC,CASSLRALGTPNRVYEQYF
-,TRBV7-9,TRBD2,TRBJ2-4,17,TGTGCCAGCTTGGGAGAAGGTCATAAGCGGGGGGCCGACATTCAGTACTTC,CASLGEGHKRGADIQYF
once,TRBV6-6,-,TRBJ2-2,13,TGTGCCAGTTCGAGGTCACGGGTAGGGGAGCTGTTTTTT,CASSRSRVGELFF
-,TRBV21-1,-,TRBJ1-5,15,TGTGCCAGCAGCAATGGCCCTCGGGGGAATCAGCCCCAGCATTTT,CASSNGPRGNQPQHF
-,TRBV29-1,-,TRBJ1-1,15,TGCAGCGCCCCATCCGGCAGGGAAGGATTGTTTGGAGCTTTCTTT,CSAPSGREGLFGAFF
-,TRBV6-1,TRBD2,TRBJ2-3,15,TGTGCCAGCAGCTACAGCGGGGGGGGGTCAGATACGCAGTATTTT,CASSYSGGGSDTQYF
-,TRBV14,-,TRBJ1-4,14,TGTGCCAGCAGCCCATGGGGGGGTTATGAAAAACTGTTTTTT,CASSPWGGYEKLFF
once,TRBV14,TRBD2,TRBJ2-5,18,TGTGCCAGCAGCCAAGACCGACTAGCCGCTCTCAACCAAGAGACCCAGTACTTC,CASSQDRLAALNQETQYF
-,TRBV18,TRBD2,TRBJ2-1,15,TGTGCCAGCTCCCCGAGCGGGGGGGGCCGGGGTGAGCAGTTCTTC,CASSPSGGGRGEQFF
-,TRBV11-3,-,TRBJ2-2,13,TGTGCCAGCAGCGCCCTTAGAACCGGGGAGCTGTTTTTT,CASSALRTGELFF
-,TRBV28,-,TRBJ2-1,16,TGTGCCAGCAGCACCTTGCAGCGGGACACCTACAATGAGCAGTTCTTC,CASSTLQRDTYNEQFF
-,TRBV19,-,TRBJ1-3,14,TGTGCCAGTACGGGAGCCGGGGCTGGAAACACCATATATTTT,CASTGAGAGNTIYF
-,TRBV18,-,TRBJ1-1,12,TGTGCCAGCTCACCAACCGGCACTGAAGCTTTCTTT,CASSPTGTEAFF
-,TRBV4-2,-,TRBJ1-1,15,TGTGCCAGCAGCCATCCCCTCCGGGGGGACACTGAAGCTTTCTTT,CASSHPLRGDTEAFF
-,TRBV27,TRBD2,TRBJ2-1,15,TGTGCCAGCAGTCTCGCTAGCGGGAGGTACAATGAGCAGTTCTTC,CASSLASGRYNEQFF
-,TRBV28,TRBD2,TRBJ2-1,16,TGTGCCAGCAGTTTGGGACGACTAGCGGTATACAATGAGCAGTTCTTC,CASSLGRLAVYNEQFF
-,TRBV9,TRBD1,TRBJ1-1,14,TGTGCCAGCAGCCCACAACAGGGGGGCACTGAAGCTTTCTTT,CASSPQQGGTEAFF
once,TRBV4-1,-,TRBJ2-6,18,TGCGCCAGCAGCCACCCCCTTGGAGCTCACTCTGGGGCCAACGTCCTGACTTTC,CASSHPLGAHSGANVLTF
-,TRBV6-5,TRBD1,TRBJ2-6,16,TGTGCCAGCAGTTACGGACAGGGACCTGTGGCCAACGTCCTGACTTTC,CASSYGQGPVANVLTF
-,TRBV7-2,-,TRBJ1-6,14,TGTGCCAGCAGTCTCGGACTGACGGGTTCGCCCCTCCACTTT,CASSLGLTGSPLHF
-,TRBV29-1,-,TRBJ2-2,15,TGCAGCGTTGCTTTGACAGATCCGAACACCGGGGAGCTGTTTTTT,CSVALTDPNTGELFF
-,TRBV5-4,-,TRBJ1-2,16,TGTGCCAGCAGCTCCCTTCGGACAGATTCTAATGGGGGCTACACCTTC,CASSSLRTDSNGGYTF
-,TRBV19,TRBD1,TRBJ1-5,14,TGTGCCAGTAGTATGACAGGGGGAGATCAGCCCCAGCATTTT,CASSMTGGDQPQHF
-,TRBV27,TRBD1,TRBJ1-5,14,TGTGCCAGCAGTGCCTCCAGGGGGCTTCAGCCCCAGCATTTT,CASSASRGLQPQHF
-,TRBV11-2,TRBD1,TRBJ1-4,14,TGTGCCAGCAGCCTTGACAGGGGATCTGAAAAACTGTTTTTT,CASSLDRGSEKLFF